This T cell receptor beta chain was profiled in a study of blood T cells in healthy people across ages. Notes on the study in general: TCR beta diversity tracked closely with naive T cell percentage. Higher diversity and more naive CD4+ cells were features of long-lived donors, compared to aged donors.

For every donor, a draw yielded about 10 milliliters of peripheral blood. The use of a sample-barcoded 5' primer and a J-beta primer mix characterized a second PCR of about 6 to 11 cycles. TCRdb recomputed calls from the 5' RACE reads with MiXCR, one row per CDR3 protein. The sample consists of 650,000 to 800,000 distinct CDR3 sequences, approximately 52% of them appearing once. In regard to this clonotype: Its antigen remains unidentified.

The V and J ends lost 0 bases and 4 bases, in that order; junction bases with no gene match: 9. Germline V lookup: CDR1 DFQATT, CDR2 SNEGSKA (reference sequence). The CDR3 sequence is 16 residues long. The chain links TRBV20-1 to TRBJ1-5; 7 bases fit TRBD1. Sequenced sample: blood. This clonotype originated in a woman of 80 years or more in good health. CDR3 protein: CSARDSGRDRNQPQHF. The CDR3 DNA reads TGCAGTGCTAGAGATAGTGGGCGGGACAGAAATCAGCCCCAGCATTTT.